This passage covers 28 T cell receptor beta chains from one sample sequenced in a study of neoadjuvant anti-PD-1 for oral cavity cancer. Some clones are missing from TCRdb's copy, which holds only in-frame ones; the method was immunoSEQ multiplex PCR. Among about 80,000 clones listed, 70% to 85% were seen once. Sequenced material: PBMCs, taken before nivolumab (anti-PD-1) treatment. The receptors derive from a person between 40 and 85 years old with oral cavity squamous cell carcinoma.

This rearrangement joins TRBV7-8 to TRBJ2-4; the D is unclear. V was shortened by 5 bases and J by 6 bases, with 11 bases between the two germline ends. The length of the CDR3 is 13 residues. CDR1 is SGHVS and CDR2 is FQNEAQ in the germline V gene. The CDR3 region is CASSPRHLNIQYF. CDR3 coding DNA: TGTGCCAGCAGCCCCCGCCACTTAAACATTCAGTACTTC.

The sample holds one count of this clone. The V gene is TRBV2, the J gene TRBJ1-3; 12 nucleotides agree with TRBD1. Germline V lookup: CDR1 SNHLY, CDR2 FYNNEI. This CDR3 comprises 16 residues. V lost 5 bases to trimming and J lost 2 bases; unmatched junction nucleotides: 4. The CDR3 DNA reads TGTGCCAGCAGTTTGGGACAGGGGGCGGCTGGAAACACCATATATTTT. Amino acid sequence: CASSLGQGAAGNTIYF.

This clone was observed a handful of times. The chain combines TRBV14 with TRBJ2-1; weak D call: TRBD2 (5 bases). This CDR3 has 17 residues. The V end was cut by 1 base, the J end by 7 bases, with 20 bases between. The germline gives CDR1 SGHDN, CDR2 FVKESK. The DNA of the CDR3 is TGTGCCAGCAGCCAAGCGGTTCGTGGGAGTAGTAGGAATGAGCAGTTCTTC. This sequence encodes CASSQAVRGSSRNEQFF.

This sequence joins TRBV29-1 and TRBJ2-7; TRBD1 matches at 8 bases. Trimming cost V 1 base and J 0 bases; bases outside gene matches: 8. Germline V gene lookup returns CDR1 SQVTM and CDR2 ANQGSEA. The length of the CDR3 is 16 residues. The CDR3: CSVEARGQDYSYEQYF. CDR3 sequence (DNA): TGCAGCGTTGAAGCTCGGGGACAGGACTACTCCTACGAGCAGTACTTC.

The chain is built from TRBV27 and TRBJ1-1; D gene uncertain. V shed 4 bases and J shed 2 bases, with 5 bases lying between them. The CDR3 runs 12 residues. Germline V gives CDR1 MNHEY, CDR2 SMNVEV (reference sequence). Here the CDR3 DNA reads TGTGCCAGCAGTTCAGTAAACACTGAAGCTTTCTTT. Amino acids: CASSSVNTEAFF.

This clone occurred a few times. The chain uses TRBV23-1 and TRBJ2-5; the D gene is possibly TRBD1 (6 bases). TRBV23-1 is annotated as an ORF whose role is uncertain. V gave up 0 bases and J gave up 2 bases, with 10 bases separating them. There are 15 residues in the CDR3. CDR3 sequence reads: CASSQSKGEQETQYF. The CDR3 nucleotides read TGCGCCAGCAGTCAATCGAAGGGGGAACAAGAGACCCAGTACTTC.

This sequence joins TRBV19 and TRBJ1-1; TRBD1 matches at 12 bases. Looked up from germline, CDR1 is LNHDA and CDR2 is SQIVND (reference sequence). Trimming took 7 bases from V and 5 from J; bases not matched to a gene: 11. The CDR3 contains 16 residues. The DNA of the CDR3 is TGTGCCAGTAACCCTGGGACAGGGGGCACGGTAACTGAAGCTTTCTTT. Its protein is CASNPGTGGTVTEAFF.

This sequence joins TRBV29-1 and TRBJ2-1; 13 bases map to TRBD2. Trimming took 3 bases from V and 3 from J; bases not matched to a gene: 5. Germline V gene sequence: CDR1 SQVTM, CDR2 ANQGSEA. The CDR3 loop spans 16 amino acids. The CDR3 sequence is CSVDRTSGSSYNEQFF. For the CDR3, the DNA is TGCAGCGTTGATAGGACTAGCGGGAGCAGCTACAATGAGCAGTTCTTC.

V gene TRBV6-5 combines with J gene TRBJ1-2; D is unclear. This CDR3 spans 12 amino acids. Trimming shortened V by 2 bases and J by 9 bases, and 10 bases separated the two germline ends. Germline V gene sequence: CDR1 MNHEY, CDR2 SVGAGI. In DNA, the CDR3 is TGTGCCAGCAGTTACAGTAGTGGGAGCTACACCTTC. Protein product: CASSYSSGSYTF.

The V and J genes are TRBV5-4 and TRBJ2-7; the D gene could be TRBD1 or TRBD2 (6 bases each). V was cut by 1 base and J by 6 bases, with 23 bases left in between. The germline gives CDR1 SGHNT, CDR2 YYREEE (reference sequence). CDR3 length: 17 residues. CDR3 sequence (DNA): TGTGCCAGCAGCTTGCTAGGAGGGGGGAGCCCCCTAGGCGAGCAGTACTTC. Translating gives CASSLLGGGSPLGEQYF.

The CDR3 DNA follows: TGTGCCAGCAGCTTAATAGGGACAGGGGTAAGAGAGACCCAGTACTTC. Translated, it gives CASSLIGTGVRETQYF. The J gene is TRBJ2-5, the V gene TRBV7-6, with 10 bases matching TRBD1. With 2 bases clipped from V and 4 bases from J, the junction kept 7 bases outside the gene matches. The CDR3 is 16 residues long. Germline lookup yields CDR1 SGHVS and CDR2 FNYEAQ.

In its sample, this clone was seen a few times. The chain carries TRBV2 and TRBJ2-1, with a tentative D call TRBD2 (6 bases). Germline V lookup: CDR1 SNHLY, CDR2 FYNNEI. Trimming took 6 bases from V and 10 from J, leaving 10 bases between them. This CDR3 region has 11 residues. This CDR3 is CASSTSREQFF. For the CDR3, the DNA is TGTGCCAGCAGCACTAGCAGGGAGCAGTTCTTC.

This clone has just one count. The rearrangement links TRBV6-5 to TRBJ1-5; D is undetermined. Deletions cut 6 bases from V and 0 bases from J, with 12 bases between. The CDR3 loop spans 15 amino acids. Germline V gene sequence: CDR1 MNHEY, CDR2 SVGAGI. For the CDR3, the DNA is TGTGCCAGCAGCTTGGGAATATATAGCAATCAGCCCCAGCATTTT. Amino acids: CASSLGIYSNQPQHF.

V gene TRBV13 combines with J gene TRBJ1-1; weak D call: TRBD1 (5 bases). Trimming stripped 1 base from V and 6 bases from J, with 9 bases between. The CDR3 length is 13 residues. The germline gives CDR1 PRHDT, CDR2 FYEKMQ (reference sequence). The CDR3 sequence is CASSLVRDSEAFF. For the CDR3, the DNA is TGTGCCAGCAGCTTAGTCAGGGATTCTGAAGCTTTCTTT.

The chain uses TRBV5-4 and TRBJ2-1; maybe TRBD2 (5 bases). V was cut by 4 bases and J by 4 bases, with 12 bases left in between. The CDR3 runs to 14 residues. Germline CDR1 SGHNT, CDR2 YYREEE (reference sequence). CDR3 protein: CASSPGGSYNEQFF. As DNA, the CDR3 is TGTGCCAGCAGCCCAGGAGGTTCTTACAATGAGCAGTTCTTC.

The chain employs TRBV19 and TRBJ2-2; no reliable D call. V was clipped by 6 bases and J by 1 base, with 9 bases between them. CDR3 length equals 14 residues. Germline V lookup: CDR1 LNHDA, CDR2 SQIVND (reference sequence). The DNA of the CDR3 is TGTGCCAGTAGCGGTGGTGGGAACACCGGGGAGCTGTTTTTT. It encodes CASSGGGNTGELFF.

The chain carries TRBV29-1 and TRBJ1-2; possibly TRBD1 for D (5 bases). The CDR3 length is 13 residues. Per germline, CDR1 SQVTM and CDR2 ANQGSEA. V lost 5 bases to trimming and J lost 6 bases, with 16 bases between them. The CDR3, as DNA: TGCAGCGTTCGTATTGGGACTTTCGATGGCTACACCTTC. As protein: CSVRIGTFDGYTF.

This clone was detected once. This rearrangement joins TRBV19 to TRBJ2-7; D is unresolved. CDR3 length equals 15 residues. CDR1 is LNHDA, CDR2 SQIVND, per germline (reference sequence). Trimming took off 3 bases at V and 5 bases at J, with 17 bases between the two ends. As DNA, the CDR3 is TGTGCCAGTAGTATGGAACACCAAGGTATACACGAGCAGTACTTC. This translates into CASSMEHQGIHEQYF.

V usage is TRBV19 and J usage is TRBJ1-2, with 10 bases matching TRBD1. Trimming took 2 bases from V and 4 from J; bases not matched to a gene: 13. Germline values: CDR1 LNHDA, CDR2 SQIVND (reference sequence). The CDR3 extends over 18 amino acids. CDR3 amino acids: CASSIYKEMGQGSYGYTF. CDR3 DNA: TGTGCCAGTAGTATATATAAGGAAATGGGACAGGGGAGCTATGGCTACACCTTC.

On this clone itself: This CDR3 is also generated by other DNA sequences in the sample. The chain employs TRBV2 and TRBJ2-7, with D maybe TRBD2 (5 bases). The V end was cut by 5 bases, the J end by 3 bases, with 11 bases between. The CDR3 is made up of 13 amino acids. Germline CDR1 is SNHLY and CDR2 is FYNNEI. The CDR3 bases are TGTGCCAGCAGTCCGGGGTTGGGCTACGAGCAGTACTTC. It is translated as CASSPGLGYEQYF.

The chain is built from TRBV7-9 and TRBJ1-1; D might be TRBD1 (5 bases). The germline V gene encodes CDR1 SEHNR and CDR2 FQNEAQ (reference sequence). This CDR3 region has 16 residues. Trimming cost V 5 bases and J 2 bases, with 18 bases left between them. The CDR3 region is CASSRTGTRFNTEAFF. The DNA of the CDR3 is TGTGCCAGCAGCCGGACCGGGACTCGATTTAACACTGAAGCTTTCTTT.

The chain links TRBV27 to TRBJ1-5; D call uncertain. Germline V gene data show CDR1 as MNHEY and CDR2 as SMNVEV (reference sequence). The CDR3 sequence is 13 residues long. V was pared by 0 bases and J by 4 bases, with 4 bases between. The CDR3 is CASSLSGNQPQHF. CDR3 DNA sequence: TGTGCCAGCAGTTTATCGGGGAATCAGCCCCAGCATTTT.

The chain combines TRBV6-5 with TRBJ2-5, with 7 positions matching TRBD2. With 6 bases clipped from V and 5 bases from J, the junction kept 6 bases outside the gene matches. This CDR3 is 13 amino acids long. Germline V gene data show CDR1 as MNHEY and CDR2 as SVGAGI. The CDR3 region is CASSKRDWETQYF. The DNA of the CDR3 is TGTGCCAGCAGCAAGCGGGATTGGGAGACCCAGTACTTC.

This clone was counted between two and nine times. Other nucleotide sequences in the sample specify the same CDR3. The genes are TRBV4-1 and TRBJ2-7; the D gene is possibly TRBD1 (6 bases). CDR3 size: 16 residues. Germline lookup yields CDR1 MGHRA and CDR2 YSYEKL. The V and J ends lost 0 bases and 1 base respectively, with 13 bases between them. CDR3 loop: CASSQDLAGVSYEQYF. CDR3 DNA: TGCGCCAGCAGCCAAGATCTCGCAGGGGTTTCCTACGAGCAGTACTTC.

The chain employs TRBV30 and TRBJ1-5; D unresolved. Trimming stripped 0 bases from V and 3 bases from J, with 9 bases between. Germline lookup yields CDR1 GTSNPN and CDR2 SVGIG (reference sequence). The CDR3 covers 14 residues. The CDR3 nucleotides read TGTGCCTGGAGTGTGGTCGGATTCAATCAGCCCCAGCATTTT. Amino acids: CAWSVVGFNQPQHF.

This clone came up a few times. V gene TRBV14 combines with J gene TRBJ1-1; 7 nucleotides align to TRBD1. Germline V gene lookup returns CDR1 SGHDN and CDR2 FVKESK. V was pared by 5 bases and J by 4 bases, with 1 base of the junction left unmatched. There are 12 residues in the CDR3. CDR3 amino acids: CASSRDSTEAFF. CDR3 sequence (DNA): TGTGCCAGCAGCAGGGACAGCACTGAAGCTTTCTTT.

The chain has TRBV27 and TRBJ2-7; D call uncertain. Germline CDR1 MNHEY, CDR2 SMNVEV (reference sequence). The CDR3 runs 14 residues. V was cut by 2 bases and J by 3 bases, with 11 bases left in between. The CDR3: CASSLNPSLYEQYF. The CDR3 DNA follows: TGTGCCAGCAGTTTAAACCCATCCCTCTACGAGCAGTACTTC.

The chain carries TRBV27 and TRBJ2-7, with 10 bases that match TRBD1. CDR3 length: 15 amino acids. The J segment lost 7 bases and the V segment lost 4 bases, leaving 10 bases of the junction unmatched. Germline CDR1 is MNHEY and CDR2 is SMNVEV (reference sequence). CDR3 protein: CASSSWTGGIREQYF. DNA of the CDR3: TGTGCCAGCAGTTCTTGGACAGGGGGGATACGGGAGCAGTACTTC.